These 17 T cell receptor beta chains were all obtained from the same sample, sequenced in a study of blood T cell repertoires in COVID-19. TCRdb's copy holds only in-frame clones and misses some; the assay was immunoSEQ multiplex PCR. Seen here are over 20,000 clones, just over 85% observed once, and the top ten hold 15% to 20%. Sequenced input: peripheral blood. The receptor source for this set is a man between 65 and 85 years old with acute or convalescent COVID-19.

J is TRBJ1-3 and V is TRBV7-8; no firm D call. This CDR3 region has 14 residues. Trimming left V 3 bases short and J 0 bases short, with 6 bases between. CDR1 is SGHVS and CDR2 is FQNEAQ in the germline V gene. The CDR3 sequence is CASSLAFSGNTIYF. In DNA, the CDR3 is TGTGCCAGCAGCTTGGCCTTCTCTGGAAACACCATATATTTT.

The CDR3 region is CASSLGGSSYNEQFF. In DNA, the CDR3 is TGTGCCAGCAGCTTAGGCGGGAGCTCCTACAATGAGCAGTTCTTC. The genes are TRBV11-1 and TRBJ2-1; 7 nucleotides agree with TRBD2. The CDR3 consists of 15 residues. CDR1 is SGHAT, CDR2 FQDESV, per germline (reference sequence). The V segment lost 1 base and the J segment 0 bases; nucleotides outside the gene matches: 0.

V is TRBV11-2 and J is TRBJ2-2; 7 bases are a match to TRBD2. The CDR3 is 15 amino acids. V lost 1 base and J lost 5; bases outside the gene matches: 4. Germline V gene sequence: CDR1 SGHAT, CDR2 FQNNGV. DNA for the CDR3: TGTGCCAGCAGCTTAGCGTCCGGGGGGACCGGGGAGCTGTTTTTT. It codes for CASSLASGGTGELFF.

The chain uses TRBV21-1 and TRBJ1-5. TRBV21-1 is noted as a pseudogene. This CDR3 has 15 amino acids. The DNA of the CDR3 is TGTGCCAGCAGCAAAGTTAGGGGAGGGGGACAGCCCCAGCATTTT. Amino acid sequence: CASSKVRGGGQPQHF.

The CDR3 sequence is CASSAMRETGELFF. In DNA, the CDR3 is TGTGCCAGCAGTGCAATGCGGGAAACCGGGGAGCTGTTTTTT. V gene TRBV2 combines with J gene TRBJ2-2, with D tentatively TRBD2 (6 bases). Per the germline V gene, CDR1 is SNHLY and CDR2 is FYNNEI. CDR3 length: 14 amino acids. Trimming removed 4 bases at V and 5 bases at J, with 11 bases between.

In the case of this clone: One junction end does not reproduce the germline sequence, and a read error may be involved. The chain joins TRBV10-3 to TRBJ1-2, with 7 bases matching TRBD1. Germline lookup yields CDR1 ENHRY and CDR2 SYGVKD. The CDR3 covers 14 residues. DNA for the CDR3: TGTGCCATCGGTGACAGGGTAAGAGGCTATGGCTACACCTTC. This codes for CAIGDRVRGYGYTF.

The V gene is TRBV12-3 or TRBV12-4, the J gene TRBJ1-6; D uncertain. Trimming took off 1 base at V and 6 bases at J, with 4 bases between the two ends. The CDR3 contains 13 residues. CDR3 loop: CASSLDFNSPLHF. The CDR3 bases are TGTGCCAGCAGTTTAGACTTTAATTCACCCCTCCACTTT.

CDR3 sequence (DNA): TGTGCCATCAGTCAGAGCGGGAGTGGGAAAGATACGCAGTATTTT. As protein: CAISQSGSGKDTQYF. The chain links TRBV10-3 to TRBJ2-3, with 8 bases aligning to TRBD2. The germline V gene has CDR1 ENHRY and CDR2 SYGVKD. J gave up 5 bases and V 5 bases, and 9 bases lay outside the gene matches. This CDR3 spans 15 amino acids.

The V call is TRBV27, the J call TRBJ2-1; 16 bases are shared with TRBD2. The CDR3 is made up of 18 amino acids. V shed 5 bases, J shed 4 bases, and the junction held 8 bases outside the gene matches. CDR1 is MNHEY and CDR2 is SMNVEV in the germline V gene (reference sequence). The DNA for the CDR3 is TGTGCCAGCAGTCCCCCGGGACTAGCGGGAGGGTTTTACAATGAGCAGTTCTTC. Protein sequence: CASSPPGLAGGFYNEQFF.

This clone was recorded only once. The rearrangement uses TRBV7-8 and TRBJ1-5; TRBD1 matches 7 bases. This CDR3 is built from 15 residues. Per germline, CDR1 SGHVS and CDR2 FQNEAQ. The ends lost 4 bases at V and 4 bases at J; junction bases unmatched: 7. The CDR3 nucleotides read TGTGCCAGCAGCTCCGTTGGACAGGAAAATCAGCCCCAGCATTTT. Amino acid sequence: CASSSVGQENQPQHF.

DNA for the CDR3: TGTGCCAGTAGTATAAACAGGGGGCCTGGGGAGACCCAGTACTTC. Its protein product is CASSINRGPGETQYF. V and J are TRBV19 and TRBJ2-5; 9 bases map to TRBD1. The V gene end was trimmed by 2 bases and the J gene end by 5 bases; junction bases not matched to a gene: 6. CDR3 length: 15 amino acids. Germline V lookup: CDR1 LNHDA, CDR2 SQIVND (reference sequence).

The chain recombines TRBV6-5 with TRBJ1-6, with 11 bases matching TRBD1. CDR1 and CDR2 (germline): MNHEY, SVGAGI. V was clipped by 8 bases and J by 7 bases; unmatched bases: 4. CDR3 length equals 14 residues. In DNA, the CDR3 is TGTGCCAGCGTAAGGGACAGGGGGAATTCACCCCTCCACTTT. Protein product: CASVRDRGNSPLHF.

This rearrangement joins TRBV7-9 to TRBJ1-3; D is uncertain. The CDR3 contains 13 residues. V dropped 3 bases and J dropped 3 bases, with 6 bases sitting between them. Germline V gene lookup returns CDR1 SEHNR and CDR2 FQNEAQ (reference sequence). As DNA, the CDR3 is TGTGCCAGCAGCTTTTATCGTGGAAACACCATATATTTT. This gives the protein CASSFYRGNTIYF. Using reference TRBV7-9 and TRBJ1-3 for the parts outside the CDR3, the full variable domain is DTGVSQNPRHKITKRGQNVTFRCDPISEHNRLYWYRQTLGQGPEFLTYFQNEAQLEKSRLLSDRFSAERPKGSFSTLEIQRTEQGDSAMYLCASSFYRGNTIYFGEGSWLTVV.

This clone was counted between two and nine times. This rearrangement joins TRBV2 to TRBJ2-1; 12 nucleotides align to TRBD2. CDR3 length: 15 amino acids. After removal of 6 bases from V and 2 bases from J, the junction contained 2 bases not matched to a gene. The germline V gene has CDR1 SNHLY and CDR2 FYNNEI. The CDR3 DNA reads TGTGCCAGCAGGGGACTAGCGGGCACCTACAATGAGCAGTTCTTC. Translation: CASRGLAGTYNEQFF.

The rearrangement joins TRBV2 to TRBJ2-5; TRBD2 might be the D (5 bases). Trimming shortened V by 6 bases and J by 5 bases, and 19 bases separated the two germline ends. The CDR3 sequence is 15 residues long. Germline CDR1 SNHLY, CDR2 FYNNEI. CDR3 residues: CASSARAQLQETQYF. In DNA, the CDR3 is TGTGCCAGCAGCGCGCGGGCCCAGCTCCAGGAGACCCAGTACTTC. The whole variable domain, remainder taken from reference TRBV2 and TRBJ2-5, is EPEVTQTPSHQVTQMGQEVILRCVPISNHLYFYWYRQILGQKVEFLVSFYNNEISEKSEIFDDQFSVERPDGSNFTLKIRSTKLEDSAMYFCASSARAQLQETQYFGPGTRLLVL.

This clone has just a few counts. The chain joins TRBV4-1 to TRBJ2-4, with 8 bases aligning to TRBD1. The V gene end was trimmed by 0 bases and the J gene end by 4 bases; junction bases not matched to a gene: 5. The CDR3 extends over 16 amino acids. Germline V gives CDR1 MGHRA, CDR2 YSYEKL. In nucleotides, the CDR3 is TGCGCCAGCAGCCAAGATCGGACAGGGCAAAAAAACATTCAGTACTTC. Translated, it gives CASSQDRTGQKNIQYF.

This clone was recorded only once. CDR3 region: CASSLQGQNEKLFF. CDR3 nucleotide sequence: TGCGCCAGCAGCTTACAGGGTCAGAATGAAAAACTGTTTTTT. The rearrangement uses TRBV5-1 and TRBJ1-4; possibly TRBD1 for D (6 bases). The length of the CDR3 is 14 residues. Germline lookup yields CDR1 SGHRS and CDR2 YFSETQ. Between the trimmed V and J ends, which lost 2 bases and 5 bases, there was a span of 10 bases. The entire variable domain, with the rest obtained from reference TRBV5-1 and TRBJ1-4, is as follows: KAGVTQTPRYLIKTRGQQVTLSCSPISGHRSVSWYQQTPGQGLQFLFEYFSETQRNKGNFPGRFSGRQFSNSRSEMNVSTLELGDSALYLCASSLQGQNEKLFFGSGTQLSVL.